The next 28 T cell receptor beta chains were all read from a single sample in a study of identical twins. Each CDR3 protein gets one entry after TCRdb re-called the 5' RACE reads with MiXCR. In the table there are fewer than 550,000 distinct CDR3 sequences, 15% of which are singletons. The data were also submitted as part of a second study, on yellow fever vaccine responses in identical twins.

Input material: CD4+ T cells sorted from blood. The source is a woman aged 18-29 years in good health.

The CDR3 nucleotides read TGTGCCAGCAGCTTAGGATGGGGACTAGCGGGAGCAAATGAGCAGTTCTTC. Its protein product is CASSLGWGLAGANEQFF. V and J are TRBV11-2 and TRBJ2-1; 14 positions match TRBD2. The CDR3 totals 17 residues. The ends lost 1 base at V and 7 bases at J; junction bases unmatched: 6. Looked up from germline, CDR1 is SGHAT and CDR2 is FQNNGV.

This clonotype occurred a few times. The chain carries TRBV2 and TRBJ2-5, with D unresolved. V lost 0 bases and J 2 bases, leaving 4 bases between the germline ends. Germline CDR1 is SNHLY and CDR2 is FYNNEI. This CDR3 has 13 residues. The CDR3 region is CASSEAWQETQYF. The CDR3 bases are TGTGCCAGCAGTGAAGCGTGGCAAGAGACCCAGTACTTC. Supplemented by reference TRBV2 and TRBJ2-5, the full variable domain reads EPEVTQTPSHQVTQMGQEVILRCVPISNHLYFYWYRQILGQKVEFLVSFYNNEISEKSEIFDDQFSVERPDGSNFTLKIRSTKLEDSAMYFCASSEAWQETQYFGPGTRLLVL.

This clonotype has only a few counts. This CDR3 is CASSADRWGAFF. CDR3 sequence (DNA): TGTGCCAGCAGCGCGGACAGGTGGGGGGCTTTCTTT. This rearrangement joins TRBV7-9 to TRBJ1-1; 7 bases line up with TRBD1. Per germline, CDR1 SEHNR and CDR2 FQNEAQ (reference sequence). Trimming removed 5 bases from V and 11 bases from J; junction bases left unmatched: 8. The CDR3 loop spans 12 amino acids.

The V gene is TRBV28, the J gene TRBJ2-1; D might be TRBD1 or TRBD2, each matching 6 bases. CDR1 is MDHEN, CDR2 SYDVKM, per germline. V shed 4 bases and J shed 5 bases, with 18 bases lying between them. The CDR3 runs to 16 residues. The CDR3 protein is CASSSSGAAGDNEQFF. Written as DNA, the CDR3 is TGTGCCAGCAGTTCCTCGGGGGCAGCCGGCGACAATGAGCAGTTCTTC.

The chain joins TRBV5-6 to TRBJ2-7, with D maybe TRBD1 (5 bases). The ends were cut back, 4 bases at V and 4 bases at J, with 15 bases in the middle. Germline-derived CDR1 and CDR2 are SGHDT and YYEEEE. The CDR3 contains 14 residues. DNA for the CDR3: TGTGCCAGCAGCGCAGACAGAGCCAATTACGAGCAGTACGTC. It yields the protein CASSADRANYEQYV.

This clonotype was recorded a few times. The chain's CDR3 is CASSPPGQGNIVSYNEQFF. The CDR3 coding sequence is TGTGCCAGCTCACCCCCGGGACAGGGGAATATAGTCTCCTACAATGAGCAGTTCTTC. The chain recombines TRBV18 with TRBJ2-1, with 10 bases fitting TRBD1. Trimming took 3 bases from V and 0 from J; bases not matched to a gene: 11. Germline CDR1 reads KGHSH; CDR2 reads LQKENI. The CDR3 consists of 19 residues.

The genes are TRBV4-2 and TRBJ1-1; 7 bases agree with TRBD1. There are 16 residues in the CDR3. Germline V CDR1 and CDR2: LGHNA, YNFKEQ. V dropped 2 bases and J dropped 0; count of bases not matched to a gene: 6. CDR3 nucleotide sequence: TGTGCCAGCAGCCAACGGACAGGAAGTATGAACACTGAAGCTTTCTTT. Translation gives CASSQRTGSMNTEAFF.

This clonotype turned up a few times. The chain is built from TRBV20-1 and TRBJ2-3, with a weak D call TRBD2 (6 bases). Trimming stripped 4 bases from V and 0 bases from J, with 11 bases between. The germline CDR1 and CDR2 sequences are DFQATT and SNEGSKA (reference sequence). CDR3 length: 14 residues. CDR3 protein: CSAKVGTSTDTQYF. CDR3 bases: TGCAGTGCTAAGGTTGGGACTAGCACAGATACGCAGTATTTT.

The genes are TRBV2 and TRBJ2-1, with 8 nucleotides matching TRBD1. The CDR3 contains 15 residues. CDR1 and CDR2 from the germline V gene are SNHLY and FYNNEI. The V gene end was trimmed by 6 bases and the J gene end by 0 bases; junction bases not matched to a gene: 4. The CDR3 nucleotides are TGTGCCAGCAGCGCAGGGGGCGGCTCCTACAATGAGCAGTTCTTC. It encodes CASSAGGGSYNEQFF.

This clonotype was detected only a few times. Here the CDR3 reads CASSLATLIGHPSSYEQYF. The CDR3 DNA is TGCGCCAGCAGCTTGGCCACCTTAATTGGACATCCCAGTTCCTACGAGCAGTACTTC. The chain couples TRBV5-1 to TRBJ2-7, with D maybe TRBD1 (5 bases). V shed 0 bases and J shed 1 base, with 23 bases lying between them. The CDR3 extends over 19 amino acids. Germline values: CDR1 SGHRS, CDR2 YFSETQ.

This rearrangement joins TRBV24-1 to TRBJ1-2; 10 nucleotides line up with TRBD1. The CDR3 is 16 residues long. Per the germline V gene, CDR1 is KGHDR and CDR2 is SFDVKD. Trimming took 4 bases from V and 5 from J; bases not matched to a gene: 9. The CDR3 is CATSDAGTGDWYGYTF. DNA for the CDR3: TGTGCCACCAGTGACGCCGGGACAGGGGACTGGTATGGCTACACCTTC.

The CDR3 DNA sequence: TGCAGCGCAACGACAGGGGGAAGAGGTGAGCAGTTCTTC. Encoded protein: CSATTGGRGEQFF. The V gene is TRBV29-1, the J gene TRBJ2-1; 9 bases agree with TRBD1. Germline trimming cut 7 bases from V and 9 bases from J; bases unmatched to any gene: 10. This CDR3 has 13 amino acids. Looked up from germline, CDR1 is SQVTM and CDR2 is ANQGSEA.

The sample holds a few counts of this clonotype. This sequence joins TRBV19 and TRBJ1-5; D perhaps matches TRBD1 (5 bases). The V and J ends lost 3 bases and 6 bases respectively, with 12 bases between them. The CDR3 runs to 14 residues. Germline CDR1 is LNHDA and CDR2 is SQIVND (reference sequence). The CDR3, as DNA: TGTGCCAGTAGTATCAGCGGGGGGGGTCAGCCCCAGCATTTT. Protein product: CASSISGGGQPQHF. The variable domain in full, completed from reference TRBV19 and TRBJ1-5, reads DGGITQSPKYLFRKEGQNVTLSCEQNLNHDAMYWYRQDPGQGLRLIYYSQIVNDFQKGDIAEGYSVSREKKESFPLTVTSAQKNPTAFYLCASSISGGGQPQHFGDGTRLSIL.

This clonotype has only a few counts. J is TRBJ1-2 and V is TRBV7-9, with D unclear. Germline-derived CDR1 and CDR2 are SEHNR and FQNEAQ (reference sequence). Between the trimmed V and J ends, which lost 5 bases and 4 bases, there was a span of 11 bases. The CDR3 is 13 residues long. The CDR3 is CASSPAGIYGYTF. CDR3 nucleotide sequence: TGTGCCAGCAGCCCGGCGGGGATCTATGGCTACACCTTC.

This chain uses TRBV6-5 with TRBJ2-5; D is tentatively TRBD1 or TRBD2 (5 bases each). CDR3 size: 13 residues. In germline, CDR1 is MNHEY, CDR2 SVGAGI. Trimming shortened V by 2 bases and J by 5 bases, and 9 bases separated the two germline ends. The chain's CDR3 is CASSYGGLETQYF. The CDR3 region has the DNA TGTGCCAGCAGTTACGGGGGTCTTGAGACCCAGTACTTC.

This chain links TRBV12-3 or TRBV12-4 with TRBJ2-1; no clear D. The ends were cut back, 6 bases at V and 9 bases at J, with 18 bases in the middle. The CDR3 sequence is 14 residues long. The CDR3 nucleotides read TGTGCCAGCAGATTCCAGGCTAGTAGCAGTGAGCAGTTCTTC. Amino acid sequence: CASRFQASSSEQFF.

This clonotype has at least ten counts. The chain employs TRBV7-9 and TRBJ1-1; the D is unclear. Germline-derived CDR1 and CDR2 are SEHNR and FQNEAQ (reference sequence). CDR3 length: 13 amino acids. V lost 5 bases and J lost 1, with 8 bases in between. CDR3 sequence: CASSAYPNTEAFF. CDR3 nucleotide sequence: TGTGCCAGCAGCGCATATCCGAACACTGAAGCTTTCTTT. The full variable domain, completed using reference TRBV7-9 and TRBJ1-1, is DTGVSQNPRHKITKRGQNVTFRCDPISEHNRLYWYRQTLGQGPEFLTYFQNEAQLEKSRLLSDRFSAERPKGSFSTLEIQRTEQGDSAMYLCASSAYPNTEAFFGQGTRLTVV.

This clonotype was seen a few times. This chain uses TRBV19 with TRBJ1-5, with D tentatively TRBD1 (5 bases). V was pared by 3 bases and J by 3 bases, with 9 bases between. CDR1 and CDR2 (germline): LNHDA, SQIVND (reference sequence). The CDR3 covers 14 residues. This CDR3 is CASSIEGYNQPQHF. The CDR3 DNA is TGTGCCAGTAGTATCGAGGGGTACAATCAGCCCCAGCATTTT.

This clonotype was detected a few times. The chain is built from TRBV10-3 and TRBJ2-1; D is unclear. The V and J ends lost 2 bases and 9 bases respectively, with 14 bases between them. CDR1 and CDR2 from the germline V gene are ENHRY and SYGVKD. The length of the CDR3 is 14 residues. The CDR3 DNA reads TGTGCCATCAGTGAGGCAAGTCGGGCCGGTGAGCAGTTCTTC. This codes for CAISEASRAGEQFF.

The gene calls are TRBV12-3 or TRBV12-4 and TRBJ2-1; 8 bases align to TRBD2. V lost 7 bases and J lost 8; bases outside the gene matches: 7. The CDR3 length is 13 residues. CDR3 sequence reads: CASTKSGSHEQFF. The CDR3 DNA reads TGTGCCAGCACCAAGAGCGGGAGCCATGAGCAGTTCTTC.

Many counts were recorded for this clonotype. The gene calls are TRBV25-1 and TRBJ1-1; D unclear. From germline, CDR1 is MGHDK and CDR2 SYGVNS. The CDR3 contains 12 residues. Trimming shortened V by 6 bases and J by 1 base, and 6 bases separated the two germline ends. In DNA, the CDR3 is TGTGCCAGCAGGATAACGAACACTGAAGCTTTCTTT. Protein product: CASRITNTEAFF.

This clonotype came up a few times. V gene TRBV7-6 combines with J gene TRBJ2-1, with D possibly TRBD1 on 5 matching bases. V lost 5 bases, J lost 9 bases, and 20 bases lay in between. Germline CDR1 and CDR2: SGHVS and FNYEAQ. The CDR3 has 15 residues. Here the CDR3 reads CASSALGRASSEQFF. CDR3 in DNA: TGTGCCAGCAGCGCGTTGGGCAGGGCCTCATCTGAGCAGTTCTTC.

The chain has TRBV20-1 and TRBJ2-2; 15 bases map to TRBD2. J lost 5 bases, V lost 5 bases, and 9 bases had no gene match. CDR3 length: 17 residues. CDR1 and CDR2 from the germline V gene are DFQATT and SNEGSKA (reference sequence). CDR3 sequence (DNA): TGCAGTGCTTCCGGACTAGCGGGAGGGCCAGAAACCGGGGAGCTGTTTTTT. Translating gives CSASGLAGGPETGELFF.

This clonotype appeared a few times. The chain joins TRBV24-1 to TRBJ2-1; D is tentatively TRBD1 or TRBD2 (5 bases each). Germline V lookup: CDR1 KGHDR, CDR2 SFDVKD. The V gene lost 4 bases and the J gene lost 0 bases, with 12 bases spanning the gap. The CDR3 contains 16 residues. Written as DNA, the CDR3 is TGTGCCACCAGTGACTCCGGGGCTAACTCCTACAATGAGCAGTTCTTC. Its translation is CATSDSGANSYNEQFF.

This clonotype was seen a few times. This may be a read error: a much more frequent sequence differs by one nucleotide. The DNA for the CDR3 is TGTGCCAGCACCCAAGGGGGTGAAGCTTTCTTT. Amino acid sequence: CASTQGGEAFF. The rearrangement uses TRBV12-3 or TRBV12-4 and TRBJ1-1, with D tentatively TRBD1 (6 bases). CDR3 size: 11 residues. V was pared by 7 bases and J by 7 bases, with 10 bases between.

J is TRBJ2-1 and V is TRBV27, with a tentative D call TRBD1 (5 bases). V was shortened by 2 bases and J by 12 bases, with 14 bases between the two germline ends. The germline V gene encodes CDR1 MNHEY and CDR2 SMNVEV (reference sequence). The CDR3 loop spans 13 amino acids. The CDR3 DNA sequence: TGTGCCAGCAGTTTAAATTCCCAGGGTCGGCAGTTCTTC. This gives the protein CASSLNSQGRQFF.

The count of this clonotype is one. V is TRBV11-2 and J is TRBJ1-4, with D hard to call. From germline, CDR1 is SGHAT and CDR2 FQNNGV. This CDR3 is built from 14 residues. Trimming cost V 1 base and J 7 bases, with 10 bases left between them. The CDR3 DNA follows: TGTGCCAGCAGCTTAGTTGGAAAGGGTGAAAAACTGTTTTTT. It encodes CASSLVGKGEKLFF. The full variable domain, its missing parts supplied by reference TRBV11-2 and TRBJ1-4, is EAGVAQSPRYKIIEKRQSVAFWCNPISGHATLYWYQQILGQGPKLLIQFQNNGVVDDSQLPKDRFSAERLKGVDSTLKIQPAKLEDSAVYLCASSLVGKGEKLFFGSGTQLSVL.

Note on this clonotype: At one end the junction does not follow the germline gene, possibly because of a read error. This chain links TRBV24-1 with TRBJ2-1; D uncertain. Germline CDR1 reads KGHDR; CDR2 reads SFDVKD. This CDR3 is 14 amino acids long. CDR3 in amino acids: CATSDSPSYNEQFF. The CDR3 DNA follows: TGTGCCACCAGTGATTCCCCCAGCTACAATGAGCAGTTTTTC.